The T cell receptor (beta chain) under discussion was sequenced for a study of metastatic and nonmetastatic thyroid tumors. For the study at large: Patients with malignant and benign thyroid disease provided blood and tumor or nodule tissue, whose repertoires were compared.

Study results and caveats: Patients with malignant thyroid tumors reportedly had significantly higher TCR beta diversity than those with benign nodules, in blood and tumor.

Points on this clone: Its matching antigen is unknown. The junction shows a germline mismatch at one end, possibly a read error.

The CDR3 totals 16 residues. Germline V gene lookup returns CDR1 MDHEN and CDR2 SYDVKM. No patient received treatment before thyroid surgery. Under the authors' procedure: A classifier for distant metastasis in papillary thyroid cancer was constructed using CDR3 differences observed across clinicopathological groups. TCRdb used MiXCR to call clones anew from the PCR reads. The V and J calls reflect TCRdb's pipeline rather than the authors' work. The top ten clones hold about 4.6% of a sample with 25,000 to 35,000 clones, more than 15% of them seen once. Sequencing was carried out using blood. This clonotype was obtained from a female donor with papillary thyroid cancer or a benign thyroid nodule (not recorded which). Some clones in this sample may be carry-over from other donors' samples. The chain employs TRBV28 and TRBJ2-7, with TRBD2 identical over 9 bases. CDR3 sequence: CASSTSLIAGEQGPDF. The CDR3 DNA reads TGTGCCAGCAGTACATCCTTGATAGCGGGAGAGCAGGGTCCGGACTTC.